This is a list of T cell receptor beta chains from one sample in a study of blood T cell repertoires in COVID-19. The data were produced by immunoSEQ multiplex PCR, yet TCRdb's version contains in-frame clones alone and is incomplete. The sample lists roughly 100,000 clones; 89% were seen once. The sequencing sample was made of peripheral blood. The receptors were sampled from an older woman with acute or convalescent COVID-19. CDR3s include the opening cysteine and the closing phenylalanine or tryptophan. D genes are given only for firm matches.

j_call v_call d_call cdr3_aa
TRBJ1-3 TRBV28 NA CASSLLETDGNTIYF
TRBJ2-6 TRBV28 NA CASSLVRLSSGANVLTF
TRBJ1-5 TRBV6-5 TRBD1 CASSAEGQSNQPQHF
TRBJ2-1 TRBV11-2 TRBD2 CASSRLTSGGYNEQFF
TRBJ1-1 TRBV7-2 TRBD1 CASSFSWTGGTEAFF
TRBJ2-1 TRBV7-2 NA CASSSSLHNEQFF
TRBJ1-3 TRBV6-6 TRBD1 CASSWTGGGNTIYF
TRBJ1-1 TRBV3-1/TRBV3-2 NA CASSQHAAALLNTEAFF
TRBJ2-5 TRBV5-1 TRBD2 CASSLIAGETQYF
TRBJ2-2 TRBV5-1 NA CASSLALERAGELFF
TRBJ2-3 TRBV7-2 TRBD2 CASSSNPLAGTDTQYF
TRBJ1-1 TRBV3-1/TRBV3-2 NA CASSHTTNTEAFF
TRBJ2-7 TRBV19 TRBD2 CASSIGGGTTYEQYF
TRBJ1-6 TRBV19 NA CASSVSGFSSSPLHF
TRBJ2-7 TRBV3-1/TRBV3-2 TRBD2 CASSLSPGTNGQYF
TRBJ1-1 TRBV18 TRBD1 CASSFDRGSEAFF
TRBJ2-1 TRBV28 NA CASRQGFSYNEQFF
TRBJ2-2 TRBV18 NA CASSPPSLSTGELFF
TRBJ1-5 TRBV6-1 NA CASSDPNQLKQVQPQHF
TRBJ2-1 TRBV6-5 NA CASSYSMNPGEREQFF
TRBJ1-3 TRBV6-5 NA CASTTGAGNTIYF
TRBJ2-2 TRBV5-1 TRBD2 CASSPWSSGSNTGELFF
TRBJ2-1 TRBV19 TRBD2 CASSTASGPNEQFF
TRBJ2-1 TRBV11-2 TRBD2 CASSFGTSGSTEQFF
TRBJ1-6 TRBV5-5 TRBD1 CASSLGQGFLNSPLHF
TRBJ1-5 TRBV7-9 NA CASSGDNQPQHF
TRBJ2-1 TRBV28 TRBD2 CASRPRGAGGSYNEQFF
TRBJ1-2 TRBV3-1/TRBV3-2 TRBD1 CASSQELTGSLGYTF
TRBJ2-1 TRBV7-8 TRBD1 CASSFDRTGEQFF
TRBJ1-6 TRBV6-1 NA CASSELGQNSPLHF
TRBJ1-6 TRBV5-1 NA CASSPTEGRNSPLHF
TRBJ1-5 TRBV6-5 NA CASRQYSNQPQHF
TRBJ2-6 TRBV3-1/TRBV3-2 NA CASSQVVPGYSGANVLTF
TRBJ2-5 TRBV28 TRBD2 CASSLGGSWKTQYF
TRBJ1-2 TRBV30 NA CAWSLNYGYTF
TRBJ2-7 TRBV10-1 NA CASSPAVTTEQYF
TRBJ2-1 TRBV24-1 TRBD2 CATRGGLNEQFF
TRBJ2-3 TRBV5-4 TRBD2 CASSPLTSGRPGYTDTQYF
TRBJ1-1 TRBV25-1 TRBD1 CASRTGGVGEAFF
TRBJ2-5 TRBV25-1 NA CASSSGTPQETQYF
TRBJ2-3 TRBV3-1/TRBV3-2 TRBD2 CASSQDKSGSSTDTQYF
TRBJ1-6 TRBV12-3/TRBV12-4 NA CASSLNRDSPLHF
TRBJ2-7 TRBV28 NA CASSFISRYEQYF
TRBJ2-1 TRBV27 NA CASSFRGTYNEQFF
TRBJ1-6 TRBV30 TRBD1 CAWSFPSGQGLNSPLHF
TRBJ2-1 TRBV6-6 NA CASAPTRAKNNEQFF
TRBJ1-2 TRBV10-3 TRBD1 CAISGTGNGYGYTF
TRBJ2-5 TRBV6-6 TRBD2 CASSLWTSGIIQETQYF
TRBJ1-3 TRBV7-5 NA CVRSLPMAPGFTIYF
TRBJ2-1 TRBV3-1/TRBV3-2 TRBD2 CASSPTSGTGYYNEQFF
TRBJ1-1 TRBV19 TRBD1 CASRPGQSNTEAFF
TRBJ2-4 TRBV24-1 NA CATSGTNSNIQYF
TRBJ2-7 TRBV7-2 NA CASSRTLTGSYEQYF
TRBJ2-1 TRBV7-9 NA CASSQTTVNEQFF
TRBJ2-3 TRBV6-1 NA CASSEMRQDTQYF
TRBJ1-1 TRBV11-3 NA CASSLDTGTEAFF
TRBJ1-6 TRBV18 TRBD1 CASSSLAGQDHSPLHF